Listed below are T cell receptor beta chains from one sample, sequenced in a study of T-cell reconstitution after alpha-beta-depleted transplantation in children. Each CDR3 protein is one row after TCRdb ran MiXCR on the PCR reads. The repertoire consists of around 580,000 distinct CDR3 sequences, with 20% to 30% occurring once and the leading ten covering 35% to 40%. The starting material was PBMCs, obtained before TCRalphabeta/CD19-depleted stem cell transplant. These receptors were collected from a boy less than two years old with Wiskott-Aldrich syndrome, due to receive a stem cell transplant. Each CDR3 is given with its conserved first and last residue. A D gene is named only where the DNA matches it firmly. The size field is filled for only some rows; it gives once, few, many or a size class.

D gene	V gene	J gene	clone size	CDR3 DNA	CDR3 protein
NA	TRBV10-1	TRBJ1-5	NA	TGCGCCAGCAGTGACAGGGTTGATCAGCCCCAGCATTTT	CASSDRVDQPQHF
TRBD2	TRBV5-1	TRBJ2-1	few	TGCGCCAGCAGCTTGCGCGGGAGGGATGAGCAGTTCTTC	CASSLRGRDEQFF
NA	TRBV2	TRBJ2-7	few	TGTGCCAGCAGTGAGCAGGCCTACGAGCAGTACTTC	CASSEQAYEQYF
TRBD1	TRBV27	TRBJ1-2	few	TGTGCCAGCAGTCTCAACCGACAGGGTGGCTACACCTTC	CASSLNRQGGYTF
NA	TRBV29-1	TRBJ2-1	NA	TGCAGCGTTGGATTAATAAATGAGCAGTTCTTC	CSVGLINEQFF
NA	TRBV7-9	TRBJ2-2	NA	TGTGCCAGCAGCTTCGGAGAATCGAACACCGGGGAGCTGTTTTTT	CASSFGESNTGELFF
NA	TRBV28	TRBJ2-5	NA	TGTGCCAGCAGTTTAGGAGGCAGGGGAGCCGCGGAGACCCAGTACTTC	CASSLGGRGAAETQYF
NA	TRBV20-1	TRBJ2-1	NA	TGCAGTGCTAGAGAGGGGACCACGGGCAATGAGCAGTTCTTC	CSAREGTTGNEQFF
TRBD1	TRBV20-1	TRBJ2-2	NA	TGCAGTGCGCTTCCGGGACAGAAAAGGGCCGGGGAGCTGTTTTTT	CSALPGQKRAGELFF
TRBD2	TRBV15	TRBJ2-5	NA	TGTGCCACCGCGGTTGCGGGAGGGTTCCAAGAGACCCAGTACTTC	CATAVAGGFQETQYF
NA	TRBV30	TRBJ2-1	NA	TGTGCCTGGAGTCAGGGTGGTTCCAATGAGCAGTTCTTC	CAWSQGGSNEQFF
TRBD1	TRBV4-2	TRBJ1-1	NA	TGTGCCAGCAGTCCGACAGGGGACAACACTGAAGCTTTCTTT	CASSPTGDNTEAFF